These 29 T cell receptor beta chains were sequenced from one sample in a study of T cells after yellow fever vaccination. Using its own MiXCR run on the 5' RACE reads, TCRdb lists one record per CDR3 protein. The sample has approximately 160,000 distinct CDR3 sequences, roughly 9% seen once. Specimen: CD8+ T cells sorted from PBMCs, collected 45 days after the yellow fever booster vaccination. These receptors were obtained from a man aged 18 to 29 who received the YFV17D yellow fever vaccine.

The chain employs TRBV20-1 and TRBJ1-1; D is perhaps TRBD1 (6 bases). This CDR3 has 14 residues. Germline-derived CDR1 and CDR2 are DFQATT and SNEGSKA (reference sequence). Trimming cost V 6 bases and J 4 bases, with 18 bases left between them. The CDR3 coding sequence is TGCAGTGCCTCCGGGGGGCGCGGGGGCACTGAAGCTTTCTTT. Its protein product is CSASGGRGGTEAFF.

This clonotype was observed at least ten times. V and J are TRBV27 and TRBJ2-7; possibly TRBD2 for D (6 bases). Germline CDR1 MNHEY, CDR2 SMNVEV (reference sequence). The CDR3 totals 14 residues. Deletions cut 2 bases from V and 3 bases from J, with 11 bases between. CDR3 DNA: TGTGCCAGCAGTTTAGAGCAGGGAGGCTACGAGCAGTACTTC. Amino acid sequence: CASSLEQGGYEQYF.

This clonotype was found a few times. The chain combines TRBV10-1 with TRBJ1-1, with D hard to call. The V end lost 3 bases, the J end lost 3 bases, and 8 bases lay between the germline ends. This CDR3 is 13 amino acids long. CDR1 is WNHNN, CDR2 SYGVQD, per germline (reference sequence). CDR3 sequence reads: CASSERVYTEAFF. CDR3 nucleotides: TGCGCCAGCAGTGAAAGGGTCTACACTGAAGCTTTCTTT.

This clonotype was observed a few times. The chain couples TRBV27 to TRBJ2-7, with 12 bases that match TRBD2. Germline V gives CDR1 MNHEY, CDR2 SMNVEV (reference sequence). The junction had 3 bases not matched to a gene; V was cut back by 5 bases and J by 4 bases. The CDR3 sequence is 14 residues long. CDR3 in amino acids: CASSLTSGGYEQYF. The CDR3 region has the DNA TGTGCCAGCAGTCTGACTAGCGGGGGATACGAGCAGTACTTC.

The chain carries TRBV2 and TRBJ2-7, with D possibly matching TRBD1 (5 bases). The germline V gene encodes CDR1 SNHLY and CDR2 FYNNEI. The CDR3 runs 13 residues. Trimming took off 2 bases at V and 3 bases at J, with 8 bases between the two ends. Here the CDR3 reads CASSEPGYYEQYF. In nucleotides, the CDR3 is TGTGCCAGCAGTGAACCAGGGTACTACGAGCAGTACTTC.

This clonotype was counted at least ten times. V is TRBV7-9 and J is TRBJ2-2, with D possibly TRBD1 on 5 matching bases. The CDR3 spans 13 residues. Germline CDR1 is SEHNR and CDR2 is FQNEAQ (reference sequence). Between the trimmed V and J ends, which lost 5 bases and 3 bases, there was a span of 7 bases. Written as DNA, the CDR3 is TGTGCCAGCAGCCTACAGGACACCGGGGAGCTGTTTTTT. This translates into CASSLQDTGELFF.

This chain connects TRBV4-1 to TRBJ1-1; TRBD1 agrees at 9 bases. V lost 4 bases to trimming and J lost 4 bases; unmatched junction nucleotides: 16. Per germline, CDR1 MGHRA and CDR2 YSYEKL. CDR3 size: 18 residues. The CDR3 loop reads CASSPRGRGQGSFTEAFF. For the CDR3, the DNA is TGCGCCAGCAGCCCCCGAGGCAGAGGACAGGGGAGTTTCACTGAAGCTTTCTTT.

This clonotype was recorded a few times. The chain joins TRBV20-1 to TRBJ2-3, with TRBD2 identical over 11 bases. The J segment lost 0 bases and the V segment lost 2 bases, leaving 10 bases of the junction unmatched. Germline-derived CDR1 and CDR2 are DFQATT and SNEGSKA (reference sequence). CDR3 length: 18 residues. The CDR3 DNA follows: TGCAGTGCTAGAACTAGCGGGGGCAAGACCCCTAGCACAGATACGCAGTATTTT. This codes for CSARTSGGKTPSTDTQYF.

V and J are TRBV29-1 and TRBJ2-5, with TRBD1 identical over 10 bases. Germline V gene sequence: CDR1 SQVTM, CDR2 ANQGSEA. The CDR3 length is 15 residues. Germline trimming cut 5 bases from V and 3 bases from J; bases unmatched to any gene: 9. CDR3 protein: CSVFEPGTGEETQYF. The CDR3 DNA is TGCAGCGTTTTCGAACCAGGGACAGGGGAAGAGACCCAGTACTTC.

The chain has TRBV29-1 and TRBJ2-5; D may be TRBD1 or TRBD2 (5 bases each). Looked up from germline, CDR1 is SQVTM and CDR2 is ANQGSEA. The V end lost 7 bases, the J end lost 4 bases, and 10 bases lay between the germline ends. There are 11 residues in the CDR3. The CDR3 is CSAEGRETQYF. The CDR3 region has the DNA TGCAGCGCCGAGGGGCGAGAGACCCAGTACTTC.

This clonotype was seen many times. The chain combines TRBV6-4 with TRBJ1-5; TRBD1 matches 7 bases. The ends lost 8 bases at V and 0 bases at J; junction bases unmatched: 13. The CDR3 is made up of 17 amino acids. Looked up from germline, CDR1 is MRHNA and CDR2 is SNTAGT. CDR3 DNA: TGTGCCAGCTTTGAGGGGGCCCACCCGTATAGCAATCAGCCCCAGCATTTT. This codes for CASFEGAHPYSNQPQHF.

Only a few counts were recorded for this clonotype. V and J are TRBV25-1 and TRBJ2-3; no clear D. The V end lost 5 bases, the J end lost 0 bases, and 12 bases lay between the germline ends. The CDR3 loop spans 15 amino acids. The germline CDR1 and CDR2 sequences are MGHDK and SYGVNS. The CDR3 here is CASSLKGPSTDTQYF. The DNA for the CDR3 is TGTGCCAGCAGTCTAAAAGGGCCTAGCACAGATACGCAGTATTTT.

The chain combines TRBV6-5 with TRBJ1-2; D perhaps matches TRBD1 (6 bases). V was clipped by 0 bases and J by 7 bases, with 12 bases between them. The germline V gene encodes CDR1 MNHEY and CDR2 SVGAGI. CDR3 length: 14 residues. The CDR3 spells CASSYSRGGSGYTF. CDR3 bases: TGTGCCAGCAGTTACTCGAGAGGGGGAAGTGGCTACACCTTC.

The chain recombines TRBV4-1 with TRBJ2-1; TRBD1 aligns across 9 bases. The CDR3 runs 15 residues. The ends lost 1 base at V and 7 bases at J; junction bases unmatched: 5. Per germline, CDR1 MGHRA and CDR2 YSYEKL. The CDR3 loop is CASSQAGTGLNEQFF. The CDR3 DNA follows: TGCGCCAGCAGCCAAGCCGGGACAGGGTTAAATGAGCAGTTCTTC.

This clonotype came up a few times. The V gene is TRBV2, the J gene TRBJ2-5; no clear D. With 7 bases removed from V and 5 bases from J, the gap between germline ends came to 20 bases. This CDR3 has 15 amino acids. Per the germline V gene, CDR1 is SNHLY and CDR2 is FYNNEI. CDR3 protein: CASKEGPRPRETQYF. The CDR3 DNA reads TGTGCCAGCAAAGAAGGGCCGCGCCCGAGGGAGACCCAGTACTTC.

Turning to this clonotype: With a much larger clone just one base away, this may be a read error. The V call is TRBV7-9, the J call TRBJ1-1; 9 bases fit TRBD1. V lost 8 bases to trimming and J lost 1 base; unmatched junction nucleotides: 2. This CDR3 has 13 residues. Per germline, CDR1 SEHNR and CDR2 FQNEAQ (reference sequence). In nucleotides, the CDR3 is TGTGCCAGCGGGGGACAGGGGAACACTGAAGCTTTCTTT. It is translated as CASGGQGNTEAFF.

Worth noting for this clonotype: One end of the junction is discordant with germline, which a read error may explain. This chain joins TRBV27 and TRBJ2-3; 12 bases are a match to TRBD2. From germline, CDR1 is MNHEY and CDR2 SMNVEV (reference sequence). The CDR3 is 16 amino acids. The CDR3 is CASSFTPSGGEGTKYF. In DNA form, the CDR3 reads TGTGCCAGCAGTTTCACCCCTAGCGGGGGGGAGGGTACGAAGTATTTT.

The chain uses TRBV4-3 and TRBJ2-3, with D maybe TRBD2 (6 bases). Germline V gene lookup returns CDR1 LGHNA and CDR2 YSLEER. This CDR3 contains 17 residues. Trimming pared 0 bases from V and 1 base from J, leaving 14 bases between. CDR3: CASSQEFWRDRTDTQYF. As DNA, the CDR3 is TGCGCCAGCAGCCAAGAATTCTGGAGGGACCGCACAGATACGCAGTATTTT.

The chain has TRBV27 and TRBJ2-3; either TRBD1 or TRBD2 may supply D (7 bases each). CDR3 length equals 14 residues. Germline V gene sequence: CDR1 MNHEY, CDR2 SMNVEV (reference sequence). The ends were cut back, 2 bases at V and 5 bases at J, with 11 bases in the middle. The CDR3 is CASSLAGGEDTQYF. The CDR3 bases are TGTGCCAGCAGTTTAGCAGGGGGGGAAGATACGCAGTATTTT.

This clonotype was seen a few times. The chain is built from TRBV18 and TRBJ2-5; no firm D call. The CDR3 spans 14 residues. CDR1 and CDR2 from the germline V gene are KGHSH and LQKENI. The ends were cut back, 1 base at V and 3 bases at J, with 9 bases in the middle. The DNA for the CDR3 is TGTGCCAGCTCACCACTGCCGGCCGAAGAGACCCAGTACTTC. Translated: CASSPLPAEETQYF.

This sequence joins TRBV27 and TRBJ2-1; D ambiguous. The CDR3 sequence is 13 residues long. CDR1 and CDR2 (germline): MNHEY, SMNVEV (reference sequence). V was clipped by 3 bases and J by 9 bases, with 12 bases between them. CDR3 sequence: CASSFGRVSEQFF. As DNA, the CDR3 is TGTGCCAGCAGTTTCGGTCGGGTCAGTGAGCAGTTCTTC.

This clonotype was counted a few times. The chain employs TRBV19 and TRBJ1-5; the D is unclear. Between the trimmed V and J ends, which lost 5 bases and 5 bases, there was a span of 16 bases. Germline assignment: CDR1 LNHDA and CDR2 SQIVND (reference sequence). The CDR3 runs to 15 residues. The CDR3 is CASSPDGPFHQPQHF. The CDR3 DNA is TGTGCCAGTAGTCCGGACGGCCCCTTCCATCAGCCCCAGCATTTT.

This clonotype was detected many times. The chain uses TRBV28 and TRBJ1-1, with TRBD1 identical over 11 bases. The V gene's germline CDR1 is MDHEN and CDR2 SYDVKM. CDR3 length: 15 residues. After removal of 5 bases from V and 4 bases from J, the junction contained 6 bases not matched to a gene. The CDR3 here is CASSAYGTGGTEAFF. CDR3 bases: TGTGCCAGCAGTGCCTACGGGACAGGGGGCACTGAAGCTTTCTTT.

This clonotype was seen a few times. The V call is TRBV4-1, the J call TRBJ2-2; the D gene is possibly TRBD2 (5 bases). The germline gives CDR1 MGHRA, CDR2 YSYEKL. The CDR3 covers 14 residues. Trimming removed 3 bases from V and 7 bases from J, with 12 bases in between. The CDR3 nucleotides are TGCGCCAGCAGCCAGAGATCCCGGGGCGGGGAGCTGTTTTTT. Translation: CASSQRSRGGELFF.

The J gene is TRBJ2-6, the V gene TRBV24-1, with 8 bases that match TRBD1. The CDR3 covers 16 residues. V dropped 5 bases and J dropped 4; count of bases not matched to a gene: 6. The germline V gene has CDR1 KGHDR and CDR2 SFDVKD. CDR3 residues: CATSGQGAQGANVLTF. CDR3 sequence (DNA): TGTGCCACCAGTGGCCAGGGGGCGCAGGGGGCCAACGTCCTGACTTTC.

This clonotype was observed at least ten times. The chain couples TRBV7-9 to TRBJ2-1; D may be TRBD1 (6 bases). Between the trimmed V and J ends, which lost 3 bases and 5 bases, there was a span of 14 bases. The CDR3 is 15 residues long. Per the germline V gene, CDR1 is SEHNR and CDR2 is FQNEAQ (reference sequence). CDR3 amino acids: CASSFVGAGDNEQFF. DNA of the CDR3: TGTGCCAGCAGCTTTGTGGGGGCCGGGGACAATGAGCAGTTCTTC.

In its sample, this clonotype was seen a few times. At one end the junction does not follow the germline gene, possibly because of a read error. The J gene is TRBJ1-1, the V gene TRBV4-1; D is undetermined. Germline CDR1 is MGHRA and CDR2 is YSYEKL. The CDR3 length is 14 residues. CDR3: CASSPHSGETEAFF. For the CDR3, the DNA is TGCGCCAGCAGCCCCCACTCCGGGGAGACTGAAGCCTTCTTT.

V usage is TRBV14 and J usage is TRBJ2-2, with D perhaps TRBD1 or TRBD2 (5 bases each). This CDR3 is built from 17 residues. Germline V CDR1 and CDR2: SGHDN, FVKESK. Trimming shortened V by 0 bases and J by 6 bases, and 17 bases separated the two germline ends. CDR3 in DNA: TGTGCCAGCAGCCAAGATCCTAGCCAGGGAATATCCGGGGAGCTGTTTTTT. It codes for CASSQDPSQGISGELFF. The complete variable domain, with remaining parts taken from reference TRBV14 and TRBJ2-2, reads EAGVTQFPSHSVIEKGQTVTLRCDPISGHDNLYWYRRVMGKEIKFLLHFVKESKQDESGMPNNRFLAERTGGTYSTLKVQPAELEDSGVYFCASSQDPSQGISGELFFGEGSRLTVL.

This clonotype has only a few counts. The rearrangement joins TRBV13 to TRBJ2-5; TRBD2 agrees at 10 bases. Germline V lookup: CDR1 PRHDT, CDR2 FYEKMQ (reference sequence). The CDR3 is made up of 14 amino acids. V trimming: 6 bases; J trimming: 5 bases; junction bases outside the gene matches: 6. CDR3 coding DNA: TGTGCCAGCAGTCTAGCGGGGGTGCCCGAGACCCAGTACTTC. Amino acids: CASSLAGVPETQYF. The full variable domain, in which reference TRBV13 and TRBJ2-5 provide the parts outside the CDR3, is AAGVIQSPRHLIKEKRETATLKCYPIPRHDTVYWYQQGPGQDPQFLISFYEKMQSDKGSIPDRFSAQQFSDYHSELNMSSLELGDSALYFCASSLAGVPETQYFGPGTRLLVL.